These 3 T cell receptor beta chains originate from one sample sequenced in a study of cytomegalovirus exposure and HLA in healthy donors. It was with 60 Vbeta and 13 Jbeta primers that the PCR ran. Produced via immunoSEQ multiplex PCR; TCRdb's table is partial and in-frame only. This table holds about 150,000 clones, around 80% found once. Sequenced input: PBMCs. All receptors derive from a male donor in good health and CMV-seronegative.

This clone was seen a handful of times. This sequence joins TRBV6-5 and TRBJ1-6; D gene uncertain. With 0 bases removed from V and 8 bases from J, the gap between germline ends came to 8 bases. The CDR3 has 14 amino acids. Germline values: CDR1 MNHEY, CDR2 SVGAGI. The chain's CDR3 is CASSYSNQYSPLHF. CDR3 sequence (DNA): TGTGCCAGCAGTTACTCGAACCAGTATTCACCCCTCCACTTT.

This clone appeared a few times. The chain combines TRBV19 with TRBJ1-5, with TRBD1 matching 10 bases. The CDR3 is made up of 13 amino acids. Germline-derived CDR1 and CDR2 are LNHDA and SQIVND (reference sequence). The J segment lost 5 bases and the V segment lost 8 bases, leaving 3 bases of the junction unmatched. The chain's CDR3 is CASGQGDYQPQHF. In nucleotides, the CDR3 is TGTGCCAGTGGACAGGGGGATTATCAGCCCCAGCATTTT.

V gene TRBV5-1 combines with J gene TRBJ2-6, with D maybe TRBD1 (5 bases). Trimming cost V 5 bases and J 0 bases, with 9 bases left between them. The germline V gene encodes CDR1 SGHRS and CDR2 YFSETQ. CDR3 length equals 15 residues. The CDR3 sequence: CASRAGHSGANVLTF. The CDR3 DNA follows: TGCGCCAGCAGGGCAGGGCACTCTGGGGCCAACGTCCTGACTTTC.